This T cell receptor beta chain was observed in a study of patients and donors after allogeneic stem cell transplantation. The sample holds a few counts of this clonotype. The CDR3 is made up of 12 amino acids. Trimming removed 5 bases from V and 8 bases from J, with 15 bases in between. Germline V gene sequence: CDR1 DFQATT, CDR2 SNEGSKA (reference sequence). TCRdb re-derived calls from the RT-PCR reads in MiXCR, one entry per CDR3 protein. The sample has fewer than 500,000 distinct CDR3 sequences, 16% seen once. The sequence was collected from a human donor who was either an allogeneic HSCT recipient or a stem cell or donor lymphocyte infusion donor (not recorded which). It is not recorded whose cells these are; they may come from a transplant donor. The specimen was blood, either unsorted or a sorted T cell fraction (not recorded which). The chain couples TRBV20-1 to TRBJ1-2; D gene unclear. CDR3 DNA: TGCAGTGCTCTAACGGGTTTGGTCGGCTACACCTTC. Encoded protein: CSALTGLVGYTF.